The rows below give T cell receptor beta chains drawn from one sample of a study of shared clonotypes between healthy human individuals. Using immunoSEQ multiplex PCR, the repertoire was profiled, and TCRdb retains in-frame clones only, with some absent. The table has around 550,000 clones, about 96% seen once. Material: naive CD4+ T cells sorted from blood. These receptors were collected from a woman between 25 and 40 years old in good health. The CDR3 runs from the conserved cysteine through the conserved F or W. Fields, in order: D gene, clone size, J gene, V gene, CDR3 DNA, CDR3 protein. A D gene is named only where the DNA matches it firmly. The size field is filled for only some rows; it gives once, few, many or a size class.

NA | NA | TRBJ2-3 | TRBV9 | TGTGCCAGCAGCGTAGGGGGGGACCCCACAGATACGCAGTATTTT | CASSVGGDPTDTQYF
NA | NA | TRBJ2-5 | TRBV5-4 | TGTGCCAGCAGCGGTGAGAACAGCCAAGAGACCCAGTACTTC | CASSGENSQETQYF
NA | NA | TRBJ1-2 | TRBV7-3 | TGTGCCAGCAGCCCCCTCGGGGGAAACTATGGCTACACCTTC | CASSPLGGNYGYTF
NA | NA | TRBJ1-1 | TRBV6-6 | TGTGCCAGCAGTAAAAGTTCAGGGACGCGGAACACTGAAGCTTTCTTT | CASSKSSGTRNTEAFF
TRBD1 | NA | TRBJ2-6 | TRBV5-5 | TGTGCCAGCAGCGCGTCAGGGGGTATGGGCTCTGGGGCCAACGTCCTGACTTTC | CASSASGGMGSGANVLTF
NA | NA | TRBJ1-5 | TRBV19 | TGTGCCAGTAGGAGACTCATGAATCAGCCCCAGCATTTT | CASRRLMNQPQHF
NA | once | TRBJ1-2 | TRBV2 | TGTGCCAGCAATCAGCTAGAGAATGGCTACACCTTC | CASNQLENGYTF
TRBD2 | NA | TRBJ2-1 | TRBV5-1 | TGCGCCAGCAGCAGCGGGACTAGCGGATACAATGAGCAGTTCTTC | CASSSGTSGYNEQFF
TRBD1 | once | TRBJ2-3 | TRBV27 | TGTGCCAGCAGTTTGTTGGACAGGGGAGGTACAGATACGCAGTATTTT | CASSLLDRGGTDTQYF
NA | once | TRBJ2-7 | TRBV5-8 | TGTGCCAGCAGCGGGGTGGGGGTCGAGCAGTACTTC | CASSGVGVEQYF